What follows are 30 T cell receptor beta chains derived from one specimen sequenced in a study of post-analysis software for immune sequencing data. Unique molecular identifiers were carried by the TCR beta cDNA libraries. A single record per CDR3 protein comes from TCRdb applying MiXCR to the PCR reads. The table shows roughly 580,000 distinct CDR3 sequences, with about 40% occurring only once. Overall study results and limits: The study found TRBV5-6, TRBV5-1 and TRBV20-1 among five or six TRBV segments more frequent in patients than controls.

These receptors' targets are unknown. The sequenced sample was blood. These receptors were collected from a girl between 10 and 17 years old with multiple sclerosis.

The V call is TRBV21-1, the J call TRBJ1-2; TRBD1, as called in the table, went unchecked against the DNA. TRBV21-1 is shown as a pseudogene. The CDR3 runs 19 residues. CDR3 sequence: CASSKGGGTSLRKDYGYTF. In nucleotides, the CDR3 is TGTGCCAGCAGCAAAGGGGGGGGGACAAGTCTCAGGAAGGACTATGGCTACACCTTC.

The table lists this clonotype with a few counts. The CDR3 is CASSFRTGGADTQYF. The CDR3 DNA follows: TGTGCCAGCAGTTTTCGGACAGGGGGCGCAGATACGCAGTATTTT. V usage is TRBV12-3 or TRBV12-4 and J usage is TRBJ2-3, with TRBD1 identical over 11 bases. The CDR3 has 15 amino acids. The V and J ends lost 3 bases and 4 bases, in that order; junction bases with no gene match: 3.

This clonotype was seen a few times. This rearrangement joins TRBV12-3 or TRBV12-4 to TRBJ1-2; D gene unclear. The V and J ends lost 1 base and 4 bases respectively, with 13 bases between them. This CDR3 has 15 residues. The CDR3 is CASSLERGSAYGYTF. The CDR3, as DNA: TGTGCCAGCAGTTTAGAGCGGGGTTCTGCCTATGGCTACACCTTC.

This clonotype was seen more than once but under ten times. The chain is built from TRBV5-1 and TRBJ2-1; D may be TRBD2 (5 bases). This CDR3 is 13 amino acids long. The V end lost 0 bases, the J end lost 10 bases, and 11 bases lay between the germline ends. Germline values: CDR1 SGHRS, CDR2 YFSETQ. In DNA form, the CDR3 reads TGCGCCAGCAGCTTGGAATCTAGCTTGGAGCAGTTCTTC. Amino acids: CASSLESSLEQFF.

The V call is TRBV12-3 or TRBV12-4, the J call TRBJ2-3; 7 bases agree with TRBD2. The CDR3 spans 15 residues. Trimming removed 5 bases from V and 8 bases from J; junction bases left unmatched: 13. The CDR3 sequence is CASSREAGRRVTQYF. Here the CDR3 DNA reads TGTGCCAGCAGTCGAGAAGCGGGGCGGCGGGTTACGCAGTATTTT.

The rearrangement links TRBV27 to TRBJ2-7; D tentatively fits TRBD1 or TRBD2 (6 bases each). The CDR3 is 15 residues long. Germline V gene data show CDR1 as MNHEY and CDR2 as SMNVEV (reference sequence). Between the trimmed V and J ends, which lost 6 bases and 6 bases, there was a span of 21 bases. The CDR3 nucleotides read TGTGCCAGCAGATCATCTATCGAGGGGGGAGGCGAGCAGTACTTC. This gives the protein CASRSSIEGGGEQYF.

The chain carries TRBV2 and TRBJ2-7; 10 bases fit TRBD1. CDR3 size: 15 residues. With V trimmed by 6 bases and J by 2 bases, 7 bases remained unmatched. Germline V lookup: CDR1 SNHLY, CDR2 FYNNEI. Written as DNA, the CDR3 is TGTGCCAGCAGACAAGGGACAGGGGAGGCCTACGAGCAGTACTTC. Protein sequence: CASRQGTGEAYEQYF.

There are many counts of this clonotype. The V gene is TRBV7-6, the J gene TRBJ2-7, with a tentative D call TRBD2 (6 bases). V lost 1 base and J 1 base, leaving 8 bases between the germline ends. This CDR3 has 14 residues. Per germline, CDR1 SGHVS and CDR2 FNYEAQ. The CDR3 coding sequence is TGTGCCAGCAGCTTAGAGGAGGGATCCTACGAGCAGTACTTC. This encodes CASSLEEGSYEQYF.

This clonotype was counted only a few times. The CDR3 nucleotides are TGCAGTGCTAGTGGGCAGGTGGGGGGCTACACCTTC. It translates to CSASGQVGGYTF. The chain employs TRBV20-1 and TRBJ1-2; D gene ambiguous. This CDR3 region has 12 residues. Germline V gene data show CDR1 as DFQATT and CDR2 as SNEGSKA (reference sequence). Trimming pared 3 bases from V and 8 bases from J, leaving 13 bases between.

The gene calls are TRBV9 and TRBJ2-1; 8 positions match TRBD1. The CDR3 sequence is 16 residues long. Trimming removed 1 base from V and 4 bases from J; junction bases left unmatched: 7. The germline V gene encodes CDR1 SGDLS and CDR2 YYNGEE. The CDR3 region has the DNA TGTGCCAGCAGCGTACGCAGGGGGCCGAATTACAATGAGCAGTTCTTC. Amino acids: CASSVRRGPNYNEQFF.

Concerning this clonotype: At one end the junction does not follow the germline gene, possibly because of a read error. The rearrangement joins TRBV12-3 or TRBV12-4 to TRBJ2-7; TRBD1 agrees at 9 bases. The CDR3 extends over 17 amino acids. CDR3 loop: CASSRRVLGQGANERYF. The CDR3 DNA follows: TGTGCCAGCAGCCGCCGGGTGTTGGGACAGGGCGCGAATGAGCGGTACTTC.

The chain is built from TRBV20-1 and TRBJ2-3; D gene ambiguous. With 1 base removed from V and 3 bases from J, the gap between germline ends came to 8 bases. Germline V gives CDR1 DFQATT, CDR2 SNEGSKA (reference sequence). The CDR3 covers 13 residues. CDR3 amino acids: CSARGAPTDTQYF. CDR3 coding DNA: TGCAGTGCTAGAGGGGCACCAACAGATACGCAGTATTTT.

CDR3 residues: CASSVRGATSTDTQYF. As DNA, the CDR3 is TGTGCCAGCAGCGTAAGGGGGGCGACTAGCACAGATACGCAGTATTTT. The chain employs TRBV9 and TRBJ2-3; D assignment may be TRBD1 or TRBD2 (6 bases each). CDR1 is SGDLS and CDR2 is YYNGEE in the germline V gene. The CDR3 runs 16 residues. Trimming left V 1 base short and J 0 bases short, with 12 bases between.

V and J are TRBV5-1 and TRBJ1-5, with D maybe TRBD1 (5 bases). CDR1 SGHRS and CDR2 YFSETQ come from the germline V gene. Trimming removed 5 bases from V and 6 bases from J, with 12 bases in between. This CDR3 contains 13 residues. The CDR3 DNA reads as TGCGCCAGCAGTGCGGGGCCGAGTCAGCCCCAGCATTTT. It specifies CASSAGPSQPQHF.

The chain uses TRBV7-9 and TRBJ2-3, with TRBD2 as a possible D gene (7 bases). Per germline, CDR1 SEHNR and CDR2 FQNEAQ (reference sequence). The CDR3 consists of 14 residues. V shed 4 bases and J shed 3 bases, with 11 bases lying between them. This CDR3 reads CASSSKGGTDTQYF. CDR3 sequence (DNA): TGTGCCAGCAGCTCAAAGGGGGGGACAGATACGCAGTATTTT.

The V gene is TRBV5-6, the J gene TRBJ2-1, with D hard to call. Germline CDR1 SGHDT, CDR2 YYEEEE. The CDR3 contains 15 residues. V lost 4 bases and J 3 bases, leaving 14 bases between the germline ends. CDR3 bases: TGTGCCAGCAGCCTCCGTGGTCAAAACTACAATGAGCAGTTCTTC. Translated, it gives CASSLRGQNYNEQFF.

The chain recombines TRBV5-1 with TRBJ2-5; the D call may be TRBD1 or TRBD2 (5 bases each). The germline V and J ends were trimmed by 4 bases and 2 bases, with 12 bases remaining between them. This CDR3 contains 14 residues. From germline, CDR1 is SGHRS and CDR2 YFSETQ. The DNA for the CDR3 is TGCGCCAGCAGCAAGGGACGGATTCAAGAGACCCAGTACTTC. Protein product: CASSKGRIQETQYF.

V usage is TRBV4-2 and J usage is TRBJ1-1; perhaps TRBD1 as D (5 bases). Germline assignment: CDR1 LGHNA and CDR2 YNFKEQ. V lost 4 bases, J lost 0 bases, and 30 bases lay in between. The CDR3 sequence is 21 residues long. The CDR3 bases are TGTGCCAGCAGCCGAGACTTAACCAAGTCAGGGACGCTCTGGATGAACACTGAAGCTTTCTTT. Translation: CASSRDLTKSGTLWMNTEAFF.

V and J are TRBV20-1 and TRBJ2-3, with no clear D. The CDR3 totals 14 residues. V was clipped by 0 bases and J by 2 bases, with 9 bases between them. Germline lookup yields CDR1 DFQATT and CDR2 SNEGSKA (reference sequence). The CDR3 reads CSARDGQYTDTQYF. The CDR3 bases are TGCAGTGCTAGAGATGGGCAGTACACAGATACGCAGTATTTT.

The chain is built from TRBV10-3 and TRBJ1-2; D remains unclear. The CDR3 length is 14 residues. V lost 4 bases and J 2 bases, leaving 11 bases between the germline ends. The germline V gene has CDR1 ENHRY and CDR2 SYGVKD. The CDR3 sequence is CAISGRPANYGYTF. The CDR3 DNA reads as TGTGCCATCAGTGGGAGGCCAGCCAACTATGGCTACACCTTC.

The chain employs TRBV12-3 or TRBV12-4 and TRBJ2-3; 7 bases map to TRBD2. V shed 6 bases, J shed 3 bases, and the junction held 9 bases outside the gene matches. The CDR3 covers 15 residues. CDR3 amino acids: CASSPFSGKTDTQYF. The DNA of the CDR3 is TGTGCCAGCAGCCCCTTCAGCGGGAAAACAGATACGCAGTATTTT.

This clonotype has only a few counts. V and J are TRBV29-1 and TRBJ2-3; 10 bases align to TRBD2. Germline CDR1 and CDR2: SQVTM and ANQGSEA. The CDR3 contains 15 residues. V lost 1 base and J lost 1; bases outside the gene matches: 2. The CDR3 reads CSVEGLAGGTDTQYF. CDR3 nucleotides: TGCAGCGTTGAAGGCCTAGCGGGGGGCACAGATACGCAGTATTTT.

The CDR3 loop reads CSVEVTTNYGYTF. The CDR3 coding sequence is TGCAGCGTTGAGGTGACGACGAACTATGGCTACACCTTC. V gene TRBV29-1 combines with J gene TRBJ1-2, with D hard to call. Between the trimmed V and J ends, which lost 3 bases and 2 bases, there was a span of 10 bases. CDR1 and CDR2 (germline): SQVTM, ANQGSEA. The CDR3 consists of 13 residues.

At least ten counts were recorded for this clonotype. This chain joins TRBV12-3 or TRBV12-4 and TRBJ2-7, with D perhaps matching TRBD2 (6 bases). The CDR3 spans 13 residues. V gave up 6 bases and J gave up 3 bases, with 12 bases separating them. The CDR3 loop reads CASRGLVDYEQYF. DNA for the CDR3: TGTGCCAGCAGGGGACTGGTTGACTACGAGCAGTACTTC.

DNA of the CDR3: TGTGCCAGCAGTCGGGACGATAGCACAGATACGCAGTATTTT. Encoded protein: CASSRDDSTDTQYF. The rearrangement links TRBV12-3 or TRBV12-4 to TRBJ2-3; TRBD1 or TRBD2 may be the D gene (5 bases each). This CDR3 is 14 amino acids long. Trimming removed 5 bases from V and 0 bases from J, with 9 bases in between.

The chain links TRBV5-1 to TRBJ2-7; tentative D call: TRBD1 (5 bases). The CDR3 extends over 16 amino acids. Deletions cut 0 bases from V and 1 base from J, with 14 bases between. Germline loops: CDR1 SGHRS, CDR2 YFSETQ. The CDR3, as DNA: TGCGCCAGCAGCTTGGGTGACAGAGCACATTCCTACGAGCAGTACTTC. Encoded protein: CASSLGDRAHSYEQYF.

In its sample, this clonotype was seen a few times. The CDR3 spells CSISGQASGANVLTF. In nucleotides, the CDR3 is TGCAGCATTTCGGGACAAGCCTCTGGGGCCAACGTCCTGACTTTC. J is TRBJ2-6 and V is TRBV29-1; D may be TRBD1 (6 bases). Germline-derived CDR1 and CDR2 are SQVTM and ANQGSEA. CDR3 size: 15 residues. Trimming removed 8 bases at V and 0 bases at J, with 14 bases between.

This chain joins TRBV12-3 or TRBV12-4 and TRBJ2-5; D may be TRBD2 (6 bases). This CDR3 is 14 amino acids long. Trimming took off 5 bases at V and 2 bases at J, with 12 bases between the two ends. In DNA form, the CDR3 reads TGTGCCAGCAGTCGATTGACTAGACAAGAGACCCAGTACTTC. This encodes CASSRLTRQETQYF.

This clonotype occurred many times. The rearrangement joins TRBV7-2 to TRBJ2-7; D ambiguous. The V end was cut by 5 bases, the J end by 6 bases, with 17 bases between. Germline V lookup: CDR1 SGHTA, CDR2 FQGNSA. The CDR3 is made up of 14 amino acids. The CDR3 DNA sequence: TGTGCCAGCAGCCTAAACGTCAATTTTGTCGAGCAGTACTTC. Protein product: CASSLNVNFVEQYF.

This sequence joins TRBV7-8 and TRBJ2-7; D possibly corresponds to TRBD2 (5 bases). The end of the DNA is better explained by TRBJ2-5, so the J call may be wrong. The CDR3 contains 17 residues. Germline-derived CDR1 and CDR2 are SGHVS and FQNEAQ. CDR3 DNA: TGTGCCAGCAGGACCTTCGCGTCGCGGGCGGCTAGGGAGACCCAGTACTTC. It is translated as CASRTFASRAARETQYF.